The following is a T cell receptor (beta chain) sequence with its context. Libraries were prepared by immunoSEQ multiplex PCR; TCRdb keeps only in-frame clonotypes and omits some of them. The sample records roughly 100,000 clones, 80% to 95% being singletons. The sample originates from a study of T cell responses to AZD1222 COVID-19 vaccine. This specimen was peripheral blood, taken on day 0 of AZD1222 vaccination. The TCR originated in an adult in good health.

DNA of the CDR3: TGTGCCAGCAGCTTAAGGTGGGGGCCCAACGAAGGCTACACCTTC. Protein: CASSLRWGPNEGYTF. This chain links TRBV7-2 with TRBJ1-2, with D possibly matching TRBD1 (6 bases). The germline V and J ends were trimmed by 2 bases and 8 bases, with 18 bases remaining between them. There are 15 residues in the CDR3. Germline CDR1 is SGHTA and CDR2 is FQGNSA. Combining the CDR3 with reference TRBV7-2 and TRBJ1-2 gives the whole variable domain GAGVSQSPSNKVTEKGKDVELRCDPISGHTALYWYRQSLGQGLEFLIYFQGNSAPDKSGLPSDRFSAERTGGSVSTLTIQRTQQEDSAVYLCASSLRWGPNEGYTFGSGTRLTVV.